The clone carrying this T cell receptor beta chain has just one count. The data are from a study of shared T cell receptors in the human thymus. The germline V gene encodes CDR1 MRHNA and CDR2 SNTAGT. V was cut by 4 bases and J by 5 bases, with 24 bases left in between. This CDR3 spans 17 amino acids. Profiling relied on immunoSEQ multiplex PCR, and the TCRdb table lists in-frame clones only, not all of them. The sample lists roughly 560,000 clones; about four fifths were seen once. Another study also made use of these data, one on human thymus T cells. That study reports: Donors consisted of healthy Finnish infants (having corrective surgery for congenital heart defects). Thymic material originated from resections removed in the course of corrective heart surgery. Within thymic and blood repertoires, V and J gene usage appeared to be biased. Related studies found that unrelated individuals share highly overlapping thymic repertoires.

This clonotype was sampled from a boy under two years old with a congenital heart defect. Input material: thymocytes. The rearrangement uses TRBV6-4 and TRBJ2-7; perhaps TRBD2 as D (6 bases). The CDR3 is CASSVVASIGRSHEQYF. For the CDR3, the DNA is TGTGCCAGCAGTGTTGTGGCTTCGATCGGGAGATCCCACGAGCAGTACTTC.